This TCR beta chain is from a study of tumor-infiltrating lymphocytes in primary liver carcinoma. Findings and limits, study-wide: It was in tumors, not blood, that the top-250-clone fraction was significantly higher (p = 0.039).

The CDR3 has 19 amino acids. Germline V CDR1 and CDR2: MGHRA, YSYEKL. The J segment lost 5 bases and the V segment lost 1 base, leaving 11 bases of the junction unmatched. In the case of this clonotype: No antigen is known for it.

Both RNA and DNA were isolated together from around 20-30 mg of bulk tissue that had not been sorted. Cases comprised patients with primary liver carcinoma who received surgical resection. Samples came from superior, inferior, lateral poles and tumor centre. Every tumor sample had over 75% viable tumor cells. Making TCR beta cDNA involved approximately 510 ng total RNA and a constant-region primer. ARM-PCR was slightly modified, and three nested multiplex PCR rounds with it gave rise to the TCR beta libraries. TRBV1-TRBV30 forward primers and a C-beta reverse primer were used in the first two PCR rounds, which each ran for 9 to 10 cycles. MiXCR was run by TCRdb on the multiplex PCR reads, yielding one entry per CDR3 protein. Of approximately 79,000 distinct CDR3 sequences detected, more than 60% appear once; the ten largest clones hold 25% to 35%.

Material: liver tumor tissue from sampling region 4. The subset was: tumor region T4, right-lateral pole. This chain joins TRBV4-1 and TRBJ2-3; TRBD2 matches 14 bases. This TCR was recovered from a middle-aged man with primary liver carcinoma and hepatitis B virus infection. CDR3 DNA sequence: TGCGCCAGCAGCCAAGGGGTTGGGACTAGCGGGAGTGACATAGATACGCAGTATTTT. Protein: CASSQGVGTSGSDIDTQYF.